This T cell receptor beta chain was retrieved from a study of T cell responses to AZD1222 COVID-19 vaccine. Study-wide results and limits: Baseline antibody screening turned up just a handful of seropositive AZD1222 recipients. Regions 160-218 and 743-854 held dominance among vaccine-associated CD4 TCRs, which spanned spike. Clonal diversity may have been underestimated, and the donors were mostly white British, with more females than males.

Method: immunoSEQ multiplex PCR; TCRdb's copy keeps in-frame clones and lacks some. The repertoire consists of roughly 99,000 clones, with approximately 91% occurring once and the leading ten covering about 8.3%. Details on this clone: Its specificity is not known. One junction end disagrees with the germline gene, perhaps due to a read error.

This CDR3 is 12 amino acids long. CDR1 is MNHNS, CDR2 SASEGT, per germline. Second-dose recipients at about 4 or about 12 weeks were treated as one pooled group. The chain recombines TRBV6-1 with TRBJ1-2; D remains ambiguous. The source of this sequence is an adult who received the AZD1222 COVID-19 vaccine. Sequenced here: peripheral blood, sampled 28 days after the second AZD1222 dose. CDR3 amino acids: CASREAIRGYTF. The CDR3 DNA sequence: TGTGCCAGCAGAGAAGCCATCCGGGGCTACACCTTC.